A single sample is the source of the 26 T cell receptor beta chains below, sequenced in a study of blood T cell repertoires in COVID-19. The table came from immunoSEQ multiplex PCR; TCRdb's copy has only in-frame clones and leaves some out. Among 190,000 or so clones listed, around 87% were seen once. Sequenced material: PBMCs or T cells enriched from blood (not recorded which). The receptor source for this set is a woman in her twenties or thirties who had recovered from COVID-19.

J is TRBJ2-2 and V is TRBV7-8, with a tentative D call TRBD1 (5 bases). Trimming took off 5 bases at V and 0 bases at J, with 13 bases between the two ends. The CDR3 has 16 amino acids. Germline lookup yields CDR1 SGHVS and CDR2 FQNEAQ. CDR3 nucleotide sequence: TGTGCCAGCAGCCCGGTGGGGCGTTCGAACACCGGGGAGCTGTTTTTT. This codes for CASSPVGRSNTGELFF.

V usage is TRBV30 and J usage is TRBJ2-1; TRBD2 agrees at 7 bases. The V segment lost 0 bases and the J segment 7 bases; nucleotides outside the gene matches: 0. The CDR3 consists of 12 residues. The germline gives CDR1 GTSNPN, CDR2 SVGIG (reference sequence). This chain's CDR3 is CAWSVAGNEQFF. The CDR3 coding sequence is TGTGCCTGGAGTGTAGCGGGAAATGAGCAGTTCTTC.

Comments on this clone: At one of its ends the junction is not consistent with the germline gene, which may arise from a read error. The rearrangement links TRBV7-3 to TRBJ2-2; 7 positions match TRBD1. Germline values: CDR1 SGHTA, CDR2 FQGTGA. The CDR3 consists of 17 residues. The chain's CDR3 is CASSVTSGGRGTGELFF. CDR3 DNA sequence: TGTGCCAGCAGCGTAACGTCAGGGGGTCGCGGCACCGGGGAGCTGTTTTTT.

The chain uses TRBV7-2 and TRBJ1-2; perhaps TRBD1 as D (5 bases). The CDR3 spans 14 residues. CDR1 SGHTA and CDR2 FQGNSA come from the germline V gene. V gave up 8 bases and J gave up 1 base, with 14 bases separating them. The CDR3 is CASDRPGFNYGYTF. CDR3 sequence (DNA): TGTGCCAGCGATCGCCCAGGGTTTAACTATGGCTACACCTTC.

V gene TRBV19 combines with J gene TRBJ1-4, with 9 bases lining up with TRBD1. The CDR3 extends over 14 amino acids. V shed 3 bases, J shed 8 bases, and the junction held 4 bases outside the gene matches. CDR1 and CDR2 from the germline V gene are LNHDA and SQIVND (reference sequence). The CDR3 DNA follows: TGTGCCAGTAGTATTGACAGGGGGGACGAAAAACTGTTTTTT. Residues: CASSIDRGDEKLFF. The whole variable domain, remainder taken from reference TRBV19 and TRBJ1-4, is DGGITQSPKYLFRKEGQNVTLSCEQNLNHDAMYWYRQDPGQGLRLIYYSQIVNDFQKGDIAEGYSVSREKKESFPLTVTSAQKNPTAFYLCASSIDRGDEKLFFGSGTQLSVL.

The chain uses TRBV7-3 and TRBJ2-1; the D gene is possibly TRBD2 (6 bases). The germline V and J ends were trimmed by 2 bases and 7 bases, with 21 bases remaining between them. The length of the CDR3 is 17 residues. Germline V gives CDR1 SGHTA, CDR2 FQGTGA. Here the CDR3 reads CASSLRGFSLGRNEQFF. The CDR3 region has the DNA TGTGCCAGCAGCTTACGGGGGTTCAGTTTAGGGAGGAATGAGCAGTTCTTC.

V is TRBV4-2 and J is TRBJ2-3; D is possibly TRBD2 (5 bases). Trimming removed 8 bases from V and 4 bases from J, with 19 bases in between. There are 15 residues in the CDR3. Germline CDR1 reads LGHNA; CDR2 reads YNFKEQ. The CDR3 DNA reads TGTGCCAGCCGAAGAGCGGAAGCGAGGGCAGATACGCAGTATTTT. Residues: CASRRAEARADTQYF.

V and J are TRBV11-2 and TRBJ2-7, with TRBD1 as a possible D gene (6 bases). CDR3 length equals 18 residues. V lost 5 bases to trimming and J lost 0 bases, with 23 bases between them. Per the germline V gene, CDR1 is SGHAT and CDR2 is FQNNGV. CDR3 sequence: CASSPLPPQGTSSYEQYF. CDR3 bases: TGTGCCAGCAGCCCCCTCCCCCCCCAGGGGACAAGCTCCTACGAGCAGTACTTC. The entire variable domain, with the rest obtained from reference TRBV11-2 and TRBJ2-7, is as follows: EAGVAQSPRYKIIEKRQSVAFWCNPISGHATLYWYQQILGQGPKLLIQFQNNGVVDDSQLPKDRFSAERLKGVDSTLKIQPAKLEDSAVYLCASSPLPPQGTSSYEQYFGPGTRLTVT.

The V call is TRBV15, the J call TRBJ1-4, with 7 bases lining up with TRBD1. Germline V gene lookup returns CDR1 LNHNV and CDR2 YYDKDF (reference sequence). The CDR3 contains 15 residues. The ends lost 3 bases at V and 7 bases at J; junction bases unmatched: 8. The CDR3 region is CATSSRQGFVEKLFF. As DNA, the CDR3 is TGTGCCACCAGCAGTCGACAGGGTTTCGTTGAAAAACTGTTTTTT.

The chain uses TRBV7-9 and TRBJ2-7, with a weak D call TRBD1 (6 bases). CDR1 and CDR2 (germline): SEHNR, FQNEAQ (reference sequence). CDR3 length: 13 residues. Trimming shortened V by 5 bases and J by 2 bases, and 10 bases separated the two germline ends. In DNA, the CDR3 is TGTGCCAGCAGCCAGGGGAATCCCTACGAGCAGTACTTC. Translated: CASSQGNPYEQYF.

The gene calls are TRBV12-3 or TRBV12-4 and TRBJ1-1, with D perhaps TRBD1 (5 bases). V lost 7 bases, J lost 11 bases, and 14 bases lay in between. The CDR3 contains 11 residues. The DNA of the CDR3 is TGTGCCAGCACCCAGGGAGGGCGGGCTTTCTTT. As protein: CASTQGGRAFF.

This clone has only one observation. The CDR3 spells CASSPAEGSRNTIYF. As DNA, the CDR3 is TGTGCCAGCAGCCCCGCCGAGGGCTCGAGAAACACCATATATTTT. The chain has TRBV9 and TRBJ1-3, with D unresolved. This CDR3 spans 15 amino acids. Germline CDR1 and CDR2: SGDLS and YYNGEE. Trimming left V 4 bases short and J 5 bases short, with 16 bases between.

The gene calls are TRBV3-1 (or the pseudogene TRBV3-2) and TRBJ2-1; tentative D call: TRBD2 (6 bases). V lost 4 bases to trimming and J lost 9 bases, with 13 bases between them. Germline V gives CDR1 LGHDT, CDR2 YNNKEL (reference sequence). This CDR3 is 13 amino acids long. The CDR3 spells CASSPPSGAEQFF. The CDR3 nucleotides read TGTGCCAGCAGCCCCCCTTCGGGAGCTGAGCAGTTCTTC.

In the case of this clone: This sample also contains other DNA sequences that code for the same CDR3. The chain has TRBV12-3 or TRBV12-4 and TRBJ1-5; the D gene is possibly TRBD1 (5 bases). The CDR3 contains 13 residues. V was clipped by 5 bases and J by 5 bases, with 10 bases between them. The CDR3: CASSPGRDQPQHF. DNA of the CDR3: TGTGCCAGCAGTCCAGGGCGTGATCAGCCCCAGCATTTT.

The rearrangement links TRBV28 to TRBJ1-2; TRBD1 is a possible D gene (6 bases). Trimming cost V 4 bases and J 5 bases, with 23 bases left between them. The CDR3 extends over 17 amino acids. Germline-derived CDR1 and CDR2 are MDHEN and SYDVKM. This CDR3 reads CASSSGSSTGRGYGYTF. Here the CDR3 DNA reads TGTGCCAGCAGTTCGGGATCGAGCACAGGGCGAGGGTATGGCTACACCTTC.

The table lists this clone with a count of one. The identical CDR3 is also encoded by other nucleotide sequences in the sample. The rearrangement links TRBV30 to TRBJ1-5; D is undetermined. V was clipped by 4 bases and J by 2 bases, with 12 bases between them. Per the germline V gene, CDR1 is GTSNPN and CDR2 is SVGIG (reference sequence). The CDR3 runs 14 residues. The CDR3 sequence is CAWNLAGGNQPQHF. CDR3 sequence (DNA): TGTGCCTGGAATCTCGCGGGAGGCAATCAGCCCCAGCATTTT.

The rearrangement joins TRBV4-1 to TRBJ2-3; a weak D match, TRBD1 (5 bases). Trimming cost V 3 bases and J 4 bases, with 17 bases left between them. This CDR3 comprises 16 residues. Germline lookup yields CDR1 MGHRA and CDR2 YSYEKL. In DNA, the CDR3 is TGCGCCAGCAGCCATGCAGGGCCGACTGGGGCAGATACGCAGTATTTT. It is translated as CASSHAGPTGADTQYF.

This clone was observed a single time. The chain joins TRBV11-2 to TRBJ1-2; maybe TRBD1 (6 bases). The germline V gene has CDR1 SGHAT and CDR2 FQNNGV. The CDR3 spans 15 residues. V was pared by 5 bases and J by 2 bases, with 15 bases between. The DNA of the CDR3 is TGTGCCAGCAGCCCGTCGACAGGTTCCAACTATGGCTACACCTTC. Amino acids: CASSPSTGSNYGYTF.

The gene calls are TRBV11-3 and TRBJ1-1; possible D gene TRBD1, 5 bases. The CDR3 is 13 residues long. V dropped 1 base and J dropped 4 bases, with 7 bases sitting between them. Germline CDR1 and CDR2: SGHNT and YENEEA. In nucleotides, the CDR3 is TGTGCCAGCAGCTTAGTCAGGGCCACTGAAGCTTTCTTT. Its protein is CASSLVRATEAFF.

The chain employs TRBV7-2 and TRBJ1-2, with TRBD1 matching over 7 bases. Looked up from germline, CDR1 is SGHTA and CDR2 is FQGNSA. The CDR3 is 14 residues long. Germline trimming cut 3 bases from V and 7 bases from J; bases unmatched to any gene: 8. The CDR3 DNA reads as TGTGCCAGCAGCTTGGGGGACAGCTTAGGTGGCTACACCTTC. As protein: CASSLGDSLGGYTF.

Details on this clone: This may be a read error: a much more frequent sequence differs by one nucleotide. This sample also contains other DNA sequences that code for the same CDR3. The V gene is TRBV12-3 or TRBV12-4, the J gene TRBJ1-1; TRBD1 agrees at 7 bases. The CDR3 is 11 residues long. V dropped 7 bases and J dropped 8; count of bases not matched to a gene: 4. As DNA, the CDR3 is TGTGCCAGCACCATAGGGGGCGAAGCTTTCTTT. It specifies CASTIGGEAFF.

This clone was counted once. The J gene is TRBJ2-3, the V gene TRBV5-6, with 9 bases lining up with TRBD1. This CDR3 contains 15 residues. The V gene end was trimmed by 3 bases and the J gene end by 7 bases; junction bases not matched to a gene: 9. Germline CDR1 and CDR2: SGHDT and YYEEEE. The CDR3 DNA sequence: TGTGCCAGCAGCTCAGTGGGGACAGGGTTTAATACGCAGTATTTT. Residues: CASSSVGTGFNTQYF.

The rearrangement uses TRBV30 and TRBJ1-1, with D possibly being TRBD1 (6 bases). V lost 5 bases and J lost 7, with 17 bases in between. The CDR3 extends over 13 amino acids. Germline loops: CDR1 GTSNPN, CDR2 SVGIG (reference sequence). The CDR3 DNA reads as TGTGCCTGGGGGGGTATCTTGGACAGTGAAGCTTTCTTT. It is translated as CAWGGILDSEAFF.

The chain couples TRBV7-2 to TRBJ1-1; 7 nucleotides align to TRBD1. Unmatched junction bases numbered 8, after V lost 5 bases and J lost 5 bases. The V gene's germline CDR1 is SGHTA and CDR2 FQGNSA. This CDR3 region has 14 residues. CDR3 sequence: CASSPRQGRTEAFF. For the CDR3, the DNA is TGTGCCAGCAGCCCCCGACAGGGACGGACTGAAGCTTTCTTT. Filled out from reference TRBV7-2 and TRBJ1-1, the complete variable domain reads GAGVSQSPSNKVTEKGKDVELRCDPISGHTALYWYRQSLGQGLEFLIYFQGNSAPDKSGLPSDRFSAERTGGSVSTLTIQRTQQEDSAVYLCASSPRQGRTEAFFGQGTRLTVV.

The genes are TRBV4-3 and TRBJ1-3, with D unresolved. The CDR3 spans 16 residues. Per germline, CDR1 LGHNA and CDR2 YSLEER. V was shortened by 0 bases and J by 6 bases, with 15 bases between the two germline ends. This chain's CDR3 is CASSQDSSHLQNTIYF. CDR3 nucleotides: TGCGCCAGCAGCCAAGATAGCAGCCACCTCCAAAACACCATATATTTT.

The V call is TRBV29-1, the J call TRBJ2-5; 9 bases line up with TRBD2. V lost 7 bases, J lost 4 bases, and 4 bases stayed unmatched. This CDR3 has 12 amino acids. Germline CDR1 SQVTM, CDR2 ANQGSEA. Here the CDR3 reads CSAPAGGETQYF. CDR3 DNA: TGCAGCGCCCCAGCGGGAGGAGAGACCCAGTACTTC.